The source of this T cell receptor beta chain is a study of T cells in Graves' hyperthyroidism and ophthalmopathy. Broader study findings: In validation, the model predicted ophthalmopathy. These predictions came a median roughly 7.1 months before onset.

This clonotype has a handful of counts. Antigen unknown. Researchers took RNA transcripts and amplified the TCR beta CDR3 regions from them. TCR CDR3 underwent first-round RT-PCR with the HTBI primer set. Each CDR3 protein is one row after TCRdb ran MiXCR on the multiplex PCR reads. The sample holds hundreds of thousands of distinct CDR3 sequences, about half seen once. The sample was peripheral blood or thyroid tissue (not recorded which). This clonotype was sampled from a young woman with Graves' hyperthyroidism.

CDR3 loop: CASSPDRNLNYGYTF. The CDR3 DNA sequence: TGTGCCAGCAGTCCGGACAGGAACCTTAACTATGGCTACACCTTC. V is TRBV2 and J is TRBJ1-2; 7 bases match TRBD1. The ends lost 5 bases at V and 1 base at J; junction bases unmatched: 7. The CDR3 spans 15 residues. Germline CDR1 reads SNHLY; CDR2 reads FYNNEI. The full variable domain, with the rest looked up from reference TRBV2 and TRBJ1-2, is EPEVTQTPSHQVTQMGQEVILRCVPISNHLYFYWYRQILGQKVEFLVSFYNNEISEKSEIFDDQFSVERPDGSNFTLKIRSTKLEDSAMYFCASSPDRNLNYGYTFGSGTRLTVV.